The 3 T cell receptor beta chains presented below share a single source sample, sequenced in a study of preoperative IRX-2 immunotherapy in early breast cancer. Produced via immunoSEQ multiplex PCR; TCRdb's table is partial and in-frame only. The data hold 35,000 to 55,000 clones, with about 95% observed a single time. This sample's treatment: preoperative locoregional IRX-2 cytokine immunotherapy. Sequenced material: tumor tissue, taken after IRX-2 immunotherapy. These TCRs come from a human donor with breast cancer.

To note about this clone: This sample includes further DNA sequences coding for the same CDR3. The CDR3 DNA reads as TGTGCCAGCAGCGTAGGGGGGCCCAATCAGCCCCAGCATTTT. Translated, it gives CASSVGGPNQPQHF. V is TRBV9 and J is TRBJ1-5, with D perhaps matching TRBD1 (6 bases). V dropped 0 bases and J dropped 3 bases, with 7 bases sitting between them. CDR3 length: 14 residues. The V gene's germline CDR1 is SGDLS and CDR2 YYNGEE. Filled out from reference TRBV9 and TRBJ1-5, the complete variable domain reads DSGVTQTPKHLITATGQRVTLRCSPRSGDLSVYWYQQSLDQGLQFLIQYYNGEERAKGNILERFSAQQFPDLHSELNLSSLELGDSALYFCASSVGGPNQPQHFGDGTRLSIL.

This sequence joins TRBV15 and TRBJ1-1, with TRBD1 identical over 12 bases. Unmatched junction bases numbered 6, after V lost 1 base and J lost 3 bases. CDR3 length: 17 amino acids. The germline V gene encodes CDR1 LNHNV and CDR2 YYDKDF (reference sequence). The CDR3 DNA is TGTGCCACCAGCAGAGGAGGGACAGGGGGCTCGTACACTGAAGCTTTCTTT. Translated: CATSRGGTGGSYTEAFF.

This clone is a singleton in its sample. This sequence joins TRBV28 and TRBJ1-4, with 9 bases matching TRBD1. This CDR3 is 14 amino acids long. With 11 bases clipped from V and 0 bases from J, the junction kept 4 bases outside the gene matches. Looked up from germline, CDR1 is MDHEN and CDR2 is SYDVKM. The CDR3 protein is CAGGTGPTNEKLFF. CDR3 sequence (DNA): TGTGCCGGGGGGACAGGGCCAACTAATGAAAAACTGTTTTTT.